This T cell receptor beta chain was sequenced in a study of T cells after yellow fever vaccination (dated by TCRdb to between 2018 and 2020). A note on the overall study: Libraries from fractions with low cell numbers were prepared with the SMART-Seq v4 Ultra Low Input RNA kit. Two healthy male donors, one aged 18 to 30 and one aged 30 to 40 years, were included in the cohort. Blood was drawn at multiple timepoints before and after primary and secondary immunization, with bulk PBMC replicates and cell subsets isolated. To follow T-cell clones before and after both primary and booster YFV17D yellow fever vaccination, bulk TCR alpha and beta repertoires underwent longitudinal sequencing. Beyond this particular receptor, the publication reports: Because the study included only a couple of donors, the extent to which the findings can be generalized is limited. Compared with the primary T-cell response, the secondary T-cell response was faster but weaker, reaching its peak on day 5 rather than on day 15. FACS-sorted repertoires could contain abundant contaminating clonotypes from the bulk population, so computational filtering was required. A small fraction of clonotypes showed up in both the CD4 and CD8 compartments, probably as a result of convergent recombination. After the booster, most of the clones that had expanded following primary vaccination were detected again (almost 98% of CD4 and roughly 90% of CD8), which suggests that memory was broadly maintained.

The CDR3, from cysteine to phenylalanine, totals 17 residues. The DNA shown is the 51-base CDR3, in frame from base 1. Per the germline V gene, LGHNA is the CDR1 and YNFKEQ is the CDR2. Trimming takes 1 base off V and 7 bases off J; junction bases not matched to a gene: 11. This clonotype was seen more than once but under ten times. This receptor's antigen is unknown. Base qualities were left out, and no much larger clone turns up one base away. TCR cDNA was made using 5'RACE template switching, a step that added a universal primer site and unique molecular identifiers. cDNA synthesis was primed from both the TCR alpha and TCR beta constant segments. Two PCR steps were used to amplify libraries, with sample barcodes and sequencing adapters being added in the second step. Sequencing of libraries was done on Illumina HiSeq 2500 (2x100 bp) or NovaSeq (2x150 bp). Under the source paper's analysis protocol: MIGEC handled demultiplexing of reads and collapsing into UMI consensus sequences, while MiXCR performed V(D)J alignment. Using edgeR on replicate PBMC samples, clonotypes were called vaccine-responding if FDR was below 0.01 and the log2 fold change was above 5 up to day 15. Bulk clonotypes were assigned CD4 or CD8 identity according to which sequenced CD4 or CD8 repertoire held them at higher abundance. The public sequencing data were trimmed at Q25 with fastp and processed into clonotypes with MiXCR by TCRdb, which kept only in-frame beta chains. For every CDR3 protein sequence, its rows merge into one entry that carries the most common genes and DNA. The V and J calls were not made by the authors but by TCRdb's processing. Across this sample there are over 200,000 distinct CDR3 sequences, with 6.7% seen only once. The ten largest make up 1% to 1.2% of the sample.

What the treatment or condition label conveys for this sample: live attenuated yellow fever vaccine strain. A standard Ficoll-Paque protocol was used to isolate PBMCs from peripheral blood. CD4 and CD8 T-cell fractions were isolated with Dynabeads CD4 and CD8 positive selection kits. TriZol was used to extract RNA from bulk PBMCs, from CD4 and CD8 fractions, and from dextramer-positive and dextramer-negative fractions. This chain is built from TRBV4-2 and TRBJ1-2; 11 central nucleotides agree with TRBD1. The sequenced sample was CD4+ T cells sorted from PBMCs, obtained on the day of the yellow fever booster vaccination. The sequence came from a man aged 25-45 years who received the YFV17D yellow fever vaccine. The CDR3 loop reads CASSQVTGQGASPGYTF. The DNA is as follows: TGTGCCAGCAGCCAAGTTACAGGACAGGGGGCTAGCCCTGGCTACACCTTC.